The clone carrying this T cell receptor (beta chain) was recorded at least ten times. Its specificity is not known. The sample is drawn from a study of T cell repertoires in cytomegalovirus infection. With 5 bases clipped from V and 4 bases from J, the junction kept 4 bases outside the gene matches. Looked up from germline, CDR1 is SGHTA and CDR2 is FQGNSA. The CDR3 extends over 14 amino acids. Each CDR3 protein is one row after TCRdb ran MiXCR on the reads. This table has roughly 600,000 distinct CDR3 sequences, around 24% appearing once. Study findings and constraints: The cumulative frequency of public TCR beta families distinguished individuals who carried CMV together with the relevant HLA.

Sequencing was carried out using CD8+ T cells from PBMCs. The TCR comes from a human donor in good health (CMV status not recorded). Some clones in this sample may be carry-over from other donors' samples. V gene TRBV7-2 combines with J gene TRBJ2-2; 7 bases align to TRBD1. For the CDR3, the DNA is TGTGCCAGCAGCCCTAGACAGGGCACCGGGGAGCTGTTTTTT. Amino acids: CASSPRQGTGELFF.